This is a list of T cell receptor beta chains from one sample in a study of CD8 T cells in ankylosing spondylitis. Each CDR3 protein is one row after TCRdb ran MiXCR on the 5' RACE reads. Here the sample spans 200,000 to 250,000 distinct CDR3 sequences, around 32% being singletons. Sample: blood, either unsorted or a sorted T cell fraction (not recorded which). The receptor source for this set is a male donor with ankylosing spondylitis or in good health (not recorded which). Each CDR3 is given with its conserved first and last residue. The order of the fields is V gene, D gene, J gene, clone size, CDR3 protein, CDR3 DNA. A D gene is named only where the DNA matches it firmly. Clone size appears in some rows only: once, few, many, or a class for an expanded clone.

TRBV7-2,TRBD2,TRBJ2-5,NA,CASSPRGTKGRETQYF,TGTGCCAGCAGCCCGCGGGGGACGAAGGGCCGAGAGACCCAGTACTTC
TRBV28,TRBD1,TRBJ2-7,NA,CASNTPGTGGYEQYF,TGTGCCAGCAACACCCCCGGGACAGGGGGCTACGAGCAGTACTTC
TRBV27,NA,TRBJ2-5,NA,CASSLVPQVETQYF,TGTGCCAGCAGTTTGGTCCCGCAAGTGGAGACCCAGTACTTC
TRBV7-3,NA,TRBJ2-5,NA,CASRSGLQETQYF,TGTGCCAGCAGGAGCGGACTCCAAGAGACCCAGTACTTC
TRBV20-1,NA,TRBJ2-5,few,CSARDETQYF,TGCAGTGCTAGAGATGAGACCCAGTACTTC
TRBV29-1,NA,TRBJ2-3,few,CSSAGYSSTDTQYF,TGCAGCAGCGCGGGGTACTCTAGCACAGATACGCAGTATTTT
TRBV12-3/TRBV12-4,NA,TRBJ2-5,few,CASSLLVSGAQYF,TGTGCCAGCAGTTTATTGGTCTCGGGGGCCCAGTACTTC
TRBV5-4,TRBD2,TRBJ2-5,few,CASSRTSNNGETQYF,TGTGCCAGCAGCCGGACTAGCAACAATGGGGAGACCCAGTACTTC
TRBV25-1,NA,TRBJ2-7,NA,CASSGDRGTYEQYF,TGTGCCAGCAGTGGCGACAGAGGGACCTACGAGCAGTACTTC
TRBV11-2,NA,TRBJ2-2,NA,CASSLILAGELFF,TGTGCCAGCAGCTTAATTTTGGCCGGGGAGCTGTTTTTT
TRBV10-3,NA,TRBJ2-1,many,CASRESGDEQFF,TGTGCCAGTAGGGAGTCTGGGGATGAGCAGTTCTTC
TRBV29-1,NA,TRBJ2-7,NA,CSVEPGPSF,TGCAGCGTGGAACCGGGACCTTCGTTC
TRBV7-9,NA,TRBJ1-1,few,CASSLQQGTEAFF,TGTGCCAGCAGCTTACAGCAGGGGACTGAAGCTTTCTTT
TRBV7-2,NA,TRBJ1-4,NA,CASSLWGTNEKLFF,TGTGCCAGCAGCTTATGGGGAACTAATGAAAAACTGTTTTTT